Sequencing of this T cell receptor beta chain was carried out in a study of blood T cell repertoires in COVID-19. On the study more broadly: Some COVID-19 samples were acute and others convalescent; all came from the United States, Italy and Spain. PBMCs, B-cell-depleted T cells, or T cells were the source of the cDNA or gDNA that made up the material.

Germline V gene data show CDR1 as SGHTS and CDR2 as YDEGEE. Trimming took 0 bases from V and 5 from J; bases not matched to a gene: 12. This CDR3 is 18 amino acids long. As handled by the study authors: Using reference gene primer amplification, nucleated cell counts were estimated. Some clones are missing from TCRdb's copy, which holds only in-frame ones; the method was immunoSEQ multiplex PCR. D and trimming come from the DNA, and the V and J calls and clone size come from that table. Here the sample spans around 450,000 clones, roughly 90% being singletons. This TCR came from a woman between 25 and 40 years old with acute or convalescent COVID-19. Source material: peripheral blood. This rearrangement joins TRBV5-8 to TRBJ2-5; 11 positions agree with TRBD1. The CDR3 sequence: CASSLEGQGAPLLETQYF. As DNA, the CDR3 is TGTGCCAGCAGCTTGGAAGGACAGGGGGCTCCTCTGTTGGAGACCCAGTACTTC.